This T cell receptor (beta chain) was identified during a study of technical replicates of blood from several donors (dated by TCRdb to between 2016 and 2019). Trimming takes 2 bases from V and 8 bases from J, and the germline ends sit 12 bases apart. Sequences MGHRA (CDR1) and YSYEKL (CDR2) are obtained from the germline V gene. The CDR3 has 13 amino acids, counting the end cysteine and phenylalanine. Only CDR3 DNA is held: 39 bases, read in frame from base 1. Library preparation used the immunoSEQ multiplex PCR assay. TCRdb mirrors the immuneACCESS table, restricted to in-frame sequences. Some clones are absent from its copies; in checked studies, under half trace to an unresolved V gene, and the reason for the others is unknown. The sample data list about 73,000 clones, and roughly 90% of these were observed just once. Of the sample, approximately 5% falls within the top ten clones. Concerning this clone itself: The antigen this receptor binds is unknown. Per-base quality was not reported, and no clone a single base away is much larger than it.

The chain is assembled from TRBV4-1 and TRBJ1-1, with no confidently assigned D gene. The clonotype originates from a human donor in good health. Some clones in this sample may be carry-over from other donors' samples. The specimen was PBMCs. In nucleotide form, the sequence is TGCGCCAGCAGCCAAAGACCGGGATCGGAAGCTTTCTTT. This gives the protein CASSQRPGSEAFF.